Listed below are T cell receptor beta chains from one sample, sequenced in a study of graft-versus-host responses after intestinal transplantation. Assay: immunoSEQ multiplex PCR; the TCRdb copy retains only in-frame clones and omits some. The data show over 80,000 clones, about 82% seen once. Sequenced here: PBMCs, sampled 255 days after intestinal transplant. The receptors derive from a human patient who received an intestinal transplant, so some T cells may come from the graft donor. The CDR3 runs from the conserved cysteine through the conserved F or W. The D gene is left open where the match is weak. The size entry is marked missing in some rows and otherwise reads once, few, many or a size class.

>TRBV7-8|TRBJ2-7|TRBD2|14|.
CASSLGDYAYEQYF
TGTGCCAGCAGCTTAGGGGACTACGCCTACGAGCAGTACTTC
>TRBV5-8|TRBJ2-5|.|16|.
CASSLSPAEFQETQYF
TGTGCCAGCAGCTTGTCGCCAGCGGAATTCCAAGAGACCCAGTACTTC
>TRBV18|TRBJ1-6|TRBD1|16|.
CASSPNPGTGDSPLHF
TGTGCCAGCTCACCAAATCCAGGGACAGGGGATTCACCCCTCCACTTT
>TRBV29-1|TRBJ1-1|.|11|once
CSDYLNTEAFF
TGCAGCGACTATCTGAACACTGAAGCTTTCTTT
>TRBV9|TRBJ2-3|.|15|.
CASSPSPRYTDTQYF
TGTGCCAGCAGTCCCTCCCCTAGGTACACAGATACGCAGTATTTT
>TRBV5-8|TRBJ2-2|.|14|once
CASRNRVGAGELFF
TGTGCCAGCAGGAACAGGGTTGGGGCCGGGGAGCTGTTTTTT
>TRBV5-6|TRBJ2-1|TRBD2|14|.
CASSFNPRAGPQFF
TGTGCCAGCAGCTTTAACCCCCGAGCGGGGCCGCAGTTCTTC
>TRBV5-1|TRBJ2-7|TRBD2|17|few
CASSSPGTSGASYEQYF
TGCGCCAGCAGCTCCCCCGGGACTAGCGGGGCCTCCTACGAGCAGTACTTC
>TRBV29-1|TRBJ2-2|.|13|.
CSVGRVNTGELFF
TGCAGCGTTGGCAGGGTTAACACCGGGGAGCTGTTTTTT
>TRBV5-4|TRBJ1-2|.|14|.
CASSDDTVNYGYTF
TGTGCCAGCAGCGACGACACAGTGAACTATGGCTACACCTTC
>TRBV2|TRBJ1-6|.|15|few
CATYGSGLDNSPLHF
TGTGCCACCTATGGTTCGGGCCTTGATAATTCACCCCTCCACTTT
>TRBV4-1|TRBJ1-2|TRBD1|15|.
CASSQVGTGGYGYTF
TGCGCCAGCAGCCAAGTCGGGACAGGGGGCTATGGCTACACCTTC
>TRBV29-1|TRBJ2-1|TRBD1|17|.
CSVGDGADRGKYNEQFF
TGCAGCGTTGGGGATGGGGCTGACAGGGGGAAATACAATGAGCAGTTCTTC
>TRBV4-1|TRBJ2-3|.|14|.
CASKRTLVGDTQYF
TGCGCCAGCAAGAGGACTCTTGTGGGAGATACGCAGTATTTT
>TRBV13|TRBJ1-1|.|14|few
CASSLGEGNTEAFF
TGTGCCAGCAGCTTAGGAGAGGGAAACACTGAAGCTTTCTTT
>TRBV7-8|TRBJ2-3|.|16|.
CASSLPPRRDTDTQYF
TGTGCCAGCAGCTTACCCCCGCGGAGGGACACAGATACGCAGTATTTT
>TRBV29-1|TRBJ2-5|.|13|.
CSVDTKPQETQYF
TGCAGCGTTGACACAAAGCCCCAAGAGACCCAGTACTTC
>TRBV4-1|TRBJ2-2|.|14|.
CASSQDLHTGELFF
TGCGCCAGCAGCCAGGACTTACACACCGGGGAGCTGTTTTTT
>TRBV6-1|TRBJ1-1|.|13|.
CASSQTGNTEAFF
TGTGCCAGCAGCCAGACAGGGAACACTGAAGCTTTCTTT
>TRBV7-2|TRBJ2-3|.|15|.
CASSFEHLGGDTQYF
TGTGCCAGCAGCTTTGAACACCTCGGGGGAGATACGCAGTATTTT
>TRBV9|TRBJ2-2|TRBD2|16|.
CASSVLGLASPGELFF
TGTGCCAGCAGCGTACTGGGACTAGCTTCCCCCGGGGAGCTGTTTTTT
>TRBV10-2|TRBJ2-2|TRBD1|15|.
CASRDGQARTGELFF
TGCGCCAGCAGAGATGGACAGGCCCGGACCGGGGAGCTGTTTTTT
>TRBV6-1|TRBJ1-5|.|15|.
CASREAGDRNQPQHF
TGTGCCAGCAGAGAGGCAGGGGACCGGAATCAGCCCCAGCATTTT
>TRBV2|TRBJ2-1|TRBD2|13|once
CASRRLADNEQFF
TGTGCCAGCAGGAGACTAGCGGACAATGAGCAGTTCTTC
>TRBV5-4|TRBJ2-1|TRBD1|14|.
CASSLVQGANEQFF
TGTGCCAGCAGCTTGGTACAGGGGGCTAATGAGCAGTTCTTC
>TRBV6-9|TRBJ2-7|.|14|.
CAAPTRGTTYEQYF
TGTGCCGCGCCCACAAGGGGGACTACCTACGAGCAGTACTTC